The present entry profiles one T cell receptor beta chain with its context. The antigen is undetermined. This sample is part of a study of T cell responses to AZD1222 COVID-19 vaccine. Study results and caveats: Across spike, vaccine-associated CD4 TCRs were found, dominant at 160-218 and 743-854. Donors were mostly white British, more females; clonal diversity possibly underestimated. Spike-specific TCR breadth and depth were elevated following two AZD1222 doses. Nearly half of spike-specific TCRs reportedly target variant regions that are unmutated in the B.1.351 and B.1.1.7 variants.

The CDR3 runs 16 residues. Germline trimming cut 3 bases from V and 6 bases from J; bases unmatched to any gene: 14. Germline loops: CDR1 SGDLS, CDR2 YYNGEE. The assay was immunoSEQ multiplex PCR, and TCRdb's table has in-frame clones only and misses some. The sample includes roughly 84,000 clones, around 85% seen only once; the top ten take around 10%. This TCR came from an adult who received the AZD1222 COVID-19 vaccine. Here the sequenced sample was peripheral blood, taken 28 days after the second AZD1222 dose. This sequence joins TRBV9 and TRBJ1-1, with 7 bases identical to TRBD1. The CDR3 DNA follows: TGTGCCAGCAGCGCCACCACGCCCCGGACAGGAGCTGAAGCTTTCTTT. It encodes CASSATTPRTGAEAFF.